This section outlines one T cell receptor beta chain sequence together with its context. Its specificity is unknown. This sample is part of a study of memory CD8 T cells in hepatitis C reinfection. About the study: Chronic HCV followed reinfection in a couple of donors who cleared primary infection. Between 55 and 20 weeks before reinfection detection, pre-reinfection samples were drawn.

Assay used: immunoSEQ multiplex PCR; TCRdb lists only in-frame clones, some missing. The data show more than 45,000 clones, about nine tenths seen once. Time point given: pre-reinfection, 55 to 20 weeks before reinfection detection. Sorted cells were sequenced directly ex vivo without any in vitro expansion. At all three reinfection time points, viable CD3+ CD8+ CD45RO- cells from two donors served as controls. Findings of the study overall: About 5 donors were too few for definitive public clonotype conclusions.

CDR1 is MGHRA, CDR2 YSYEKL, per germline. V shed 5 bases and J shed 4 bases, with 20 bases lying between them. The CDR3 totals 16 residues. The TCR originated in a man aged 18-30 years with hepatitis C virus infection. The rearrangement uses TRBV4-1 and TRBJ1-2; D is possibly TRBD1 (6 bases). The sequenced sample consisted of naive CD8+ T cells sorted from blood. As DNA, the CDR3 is TGCGCCAGCAGCTCTCCGCGTACAGGGAGTTTCTATGGCTACACCTTC. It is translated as CASSSPRTGSFYGYTF.